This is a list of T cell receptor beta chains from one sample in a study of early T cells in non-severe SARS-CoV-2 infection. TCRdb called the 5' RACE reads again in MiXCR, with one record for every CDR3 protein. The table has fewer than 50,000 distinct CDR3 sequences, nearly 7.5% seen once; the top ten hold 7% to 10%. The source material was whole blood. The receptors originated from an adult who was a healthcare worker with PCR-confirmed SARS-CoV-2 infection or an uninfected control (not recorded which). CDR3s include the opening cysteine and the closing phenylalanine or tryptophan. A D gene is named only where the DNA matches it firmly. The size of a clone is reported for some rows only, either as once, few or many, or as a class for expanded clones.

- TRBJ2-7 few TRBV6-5 CASGSPPGDSYEQYF TGTGCCAGCGGAAGTCCTCCGGGGGACTCCTACGAGCAGTACTTC
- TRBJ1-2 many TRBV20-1 CSATQSAIVLARSYGYTF TGCAGTGCTACCCAGTCTGCAATCGTCCTGGCGCGTTCTTATGGCTACACCTTC
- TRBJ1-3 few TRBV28 CASSEMDSGNTIYF TGTGCCAGCAGTGAAATGGACTCTGGAAACACCATATATTTT
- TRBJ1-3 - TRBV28 CASSPLSGPNTIYF TGTGCCAGCAGTCCGCTATCAGGGCCAAACACCATATATTTT
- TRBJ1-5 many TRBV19 CASSMGRDQPQHF TGTGCCAGTAGTATGGGTAGGGATCAGCCCCAGCATTTT
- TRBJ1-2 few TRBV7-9 CASSFNNYGYTF TGTGCCAGCAGCTTTAACAACTATGGCTACACCTTC
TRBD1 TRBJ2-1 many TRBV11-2 CASSLRQGVDRPHNEQFF TGTGCCAGCAGCTTAAGACAGGGGGTTGATCGTCCACACAATGAGCAGTTCTTC
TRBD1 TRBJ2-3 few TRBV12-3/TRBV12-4 CASSPRDSYTDTQYF TGTGCCAGCAGCCCCCGGGACAGTTACACAGATACGCAGTATTTT
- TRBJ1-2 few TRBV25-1 CASTHNLYGYTF TGTGCCAGCACCCACAACCTCTATGGCTACACCTTC
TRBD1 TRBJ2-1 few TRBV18 CASSLRDRGQSEQFF TGTGCCAGCTCACTCCGGGACAGGGGGCAGAGTGAGCAGTTCTTC
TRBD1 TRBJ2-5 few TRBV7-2 CASSVYGTDYQETQYF TGTGCCAGCAGCGTGTACGGGACAGACTACCAAGAGACCCAGTACTTC
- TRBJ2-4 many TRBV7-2 CASSLLMNRALTKNIQYF TGTGCCAGCAGCTTACTTATGAACAGGGCACTCACCAAAAACATTCAGTACTTC
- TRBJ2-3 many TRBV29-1 CSVVRGTGLGQYF TGCAGCGTTGTACGTGGAACGGGTTTAGGGCAGTATTTT
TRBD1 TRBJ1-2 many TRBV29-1 CSVGQGANYGYTF TGCAGCGTTGGTCAGGGGGCGAACTATGGCTACACCTTC
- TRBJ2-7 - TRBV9 CASSVDILSSYEQYF TGTGCCAGCAGCGTAGACATCCTAAGCTCCTACGAGCAGTACTTC
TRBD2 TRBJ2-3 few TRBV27 CASSLLRGVAGSDTQYF TGTGCCAGCAGTTTATTGCGTGGAGTAGCGGGATCAGATACGCAGTATTTT
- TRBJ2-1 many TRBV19 CASSILVGGYNEQFF TGTGCCAGTAGTATACTTGTGGGGGGCTACAATGAGCAGTTCTTC
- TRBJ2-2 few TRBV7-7 CASRRITGELFF TGTGCCAGCAGACGGATAACCGGGGAGCTGTTTTTT
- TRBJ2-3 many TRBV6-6 CASSYSAGAVSTDTQYF TGTGCCAGCAGTTACTCGGCAGGGGCTGTTAGCACAGATACGCAGTATTTT
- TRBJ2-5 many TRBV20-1 CSLDKRAAIQETQYF TGCAGTCTGGACAAGCGGGCGGCTATCCAAGAGACCCAGTACTTC
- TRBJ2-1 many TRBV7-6 CASSLLSGASYNEQFF TGTGCCAGCAGCTTACTCTCGGGGGCCTCCTACAATGAGCAGTTCTTC
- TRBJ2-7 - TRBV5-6 CASSPGQPFEQYF TGTGCCAGCAGCCCCGGACAACCCTTCGAGCAGTACTTC
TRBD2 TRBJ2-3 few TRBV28 CASNPSGAFYLAQYF TGTGCCAGCAACCCTAGCGGGGCCTTCTATTTGGCGCAGTATTTT
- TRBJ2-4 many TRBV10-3 CAISERGAKNIQYF TGTGCCATCAGTGAAAGGGGTGCCAAAAACATTCAGTACTTC
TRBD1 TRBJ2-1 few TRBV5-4 CASSTGGVVQNEQFF TGTGCCAGCAGCACAGGGGGAGTGGTACAAAATGAGCAGTTCTTC
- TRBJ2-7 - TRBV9 CASSGSGPRSIREQYF TGTGCCAGCAGCGGCTCGGGACCCCGGAGTATTCGCGAGCAGTACTTC
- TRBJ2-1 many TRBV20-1 CSARDRGTIPNEQFF TGCAGTGCCAGGGACCGGGGTACTATCCCCAATGAGCAGTTCTTC
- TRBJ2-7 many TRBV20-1 CSARSRSMIYEQYF TGCAGTGCTAGATCCAGGTCCATGATCTACGAGCAGTACTTC
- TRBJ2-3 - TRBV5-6 CASSLSEGAHPDTQYF TGTGCCAGCAGCTTGTCGGAAGGGGCGCATCCAGATACGCAGTATTTT
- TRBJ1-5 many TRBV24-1 CATSEGHYQPQHF TGTGCCACCAGTGAGGGACACTATCAGCCCCAGCATTTT
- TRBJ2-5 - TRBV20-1 CSARGAVEETQYF TGCAGTGCTAGAGGAGCAGTCGAAGAGACCCAGTACTTC
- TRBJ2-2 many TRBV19 CASSTLPNTGELFF TGTGCCAGTAGTACCCTTCCGAACACCGGGGAGCTGTTTTTT
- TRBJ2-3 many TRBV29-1 CSVDTGTDTQYF TGCAGCGTTGATACAGGCACAGATACGCAGTATTTT
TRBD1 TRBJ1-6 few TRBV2 CASSGTGGSNSPLHF TGTGCCAGCAGTGGGACAGGGGGAAGTAATTCACCCCTCCACTTT
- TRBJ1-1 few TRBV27 CASSLLGAYTEAFF TGTGCCAGCAGTTTATTGGGGGCGTACACTGAAGCTTTCTTT
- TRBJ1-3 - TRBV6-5 CASSYSPPGGNTIYF TGTGCCAGCAGTTACTCACCACCTGGAGGAAACACCATATATTTT
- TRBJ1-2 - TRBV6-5 CASSYIGAGYTF TGTGCCAGCAGTTACATAGGGGCCGGCTACACCTTC
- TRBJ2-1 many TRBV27 CASDRHGFGEQFF TGTGCCAGCGACCGACATGGTTTTGGTGAGCAGTTCTTC
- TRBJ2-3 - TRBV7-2 CASSSRGITDTQYF TGTGCCAGCAGCTCACGGGGGATCACAGATACGCAGTATTTT
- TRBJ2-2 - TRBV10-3 CATSTGYPGELFF TGTGCCACCTCCACAGGGTACCCCGGGGAGCTGTTTTTT
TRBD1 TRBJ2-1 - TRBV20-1 CSARDRAQQFF TGCAGTGCTCGGGACAGGGCCCAGCAGTTCTTC
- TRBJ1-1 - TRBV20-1 CRGGRTGLNTEAFF TGCAGGGGGGGCCGAACGGGACTCAACACTGAAGCTTTCTTT
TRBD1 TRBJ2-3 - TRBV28 CASSGARGQRDTQYF TGTGCCAGCAGTGGCGCCAGGGGGCAAAGAGATACGCAGTATTTT
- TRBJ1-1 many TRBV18 CASSPGGYNTEAFF TGTGCCAGCTCACCTGGGGGCTACAACACTGAAGCTTTCTTT
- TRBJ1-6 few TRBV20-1 CSASPGGGPYLDSPLHF TGCAGTGCTAGCCCCGGGGGGGGCCCATATTTAGATTCACCCCTCCACTTT
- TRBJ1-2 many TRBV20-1 CSARPGRRAPEAGYTF TGCAGTGCTAGGCCGGGCCGTCGGGCGCCAGAGGCAGGCTACACCTTC
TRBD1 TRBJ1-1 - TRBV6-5 CASSYSRTGASTEAFF TGTGCCAGCAGTTACTCGAGGACAGGGGCCTCCACTGAAGCTTTCTTT
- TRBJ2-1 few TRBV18 CASSPLQGPEVRFF TGTGCCAGCTCACCATTACAGGGTCCCGAGGTGCGGTTCTTC
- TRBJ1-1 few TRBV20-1 CSASDGGYTEAFF TGCAGTGCTAGTGATGGCGGTTACACTGAAGCTTTCTTT
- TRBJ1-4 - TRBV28 CASRGDYGHEKLFF TGTGCCAGCAGAGGGGACTACGGGCATGAAAAACTGTTTTTT
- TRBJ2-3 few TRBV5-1 CASSLGRNTDTQYF TGCGCCAGCAGCTTGGGTAGAAACACAGATACGCAGTATTTT
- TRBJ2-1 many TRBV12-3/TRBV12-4 CASSPGQHNEQFF TGTGCCAGCAGTCCCGGACAGCACAATGAGCAGTTCTTC
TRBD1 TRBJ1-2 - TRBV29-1 CSADLGQARFYGYTF TGCAGCGCCGACCTTGGACAGGCCCGCTTCTATGGCTACACCTTC
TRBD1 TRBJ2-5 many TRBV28 CASRRVDRQETQYF TGTGCCAGCAGGCGCGTGGACAGGCAAGAGACCCAGTACTTC
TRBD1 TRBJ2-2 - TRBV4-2 CASSSNPGQGKPGELFF TGTGCCAGCAGCTCGAACCCGGGACAGGGAAAACCCGGGGAGCTGTTTTTT
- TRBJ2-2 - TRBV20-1 CSARWTGELFF TGCAGTGCTAGGTGGACCGGGGAGCTGTTTTTT
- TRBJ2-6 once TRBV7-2 CASSFPPGGAHNVLTF TGTGCCAGCAGCTTCCCTCCTGGAGGGGCCCATAACGTCCTGACTTTC
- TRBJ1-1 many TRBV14 CASSQPVNTEAFF TGTGCCAGCAGCCAACCTGTGAACACTGAAGCTTTCTTT